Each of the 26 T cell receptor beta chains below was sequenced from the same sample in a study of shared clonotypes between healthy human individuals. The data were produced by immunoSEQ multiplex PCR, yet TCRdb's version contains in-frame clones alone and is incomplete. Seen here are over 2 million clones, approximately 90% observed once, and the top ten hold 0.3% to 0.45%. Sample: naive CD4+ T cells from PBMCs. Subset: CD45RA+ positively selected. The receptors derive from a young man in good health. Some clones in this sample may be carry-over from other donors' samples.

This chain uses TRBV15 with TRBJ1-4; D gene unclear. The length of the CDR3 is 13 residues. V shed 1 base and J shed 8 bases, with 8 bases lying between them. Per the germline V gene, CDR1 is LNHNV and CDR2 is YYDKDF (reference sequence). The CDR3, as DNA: TGTGCCACCAGCAGAGGGTATCAGGAAAAACTGTTTTTT. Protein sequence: CATSRGYQEKLFF.

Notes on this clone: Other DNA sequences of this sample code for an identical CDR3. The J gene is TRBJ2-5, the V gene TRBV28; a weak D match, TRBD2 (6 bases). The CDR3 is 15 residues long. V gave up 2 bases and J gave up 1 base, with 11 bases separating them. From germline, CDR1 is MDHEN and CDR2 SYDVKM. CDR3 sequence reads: CASSLRGRPQETQYF. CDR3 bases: TGTGCCAGCAGTTTACGAGGGAGGCCCCAAGAGACCCAGTACTTC.

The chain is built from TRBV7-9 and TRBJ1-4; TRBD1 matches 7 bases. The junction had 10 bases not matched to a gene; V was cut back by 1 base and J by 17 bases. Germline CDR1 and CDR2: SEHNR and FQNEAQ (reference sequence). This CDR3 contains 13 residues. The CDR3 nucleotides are TGTGCCAGCAGCTTAGTCTTCGGACAGGCAATATTTTTT. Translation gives CASSLVFGQAIFF.

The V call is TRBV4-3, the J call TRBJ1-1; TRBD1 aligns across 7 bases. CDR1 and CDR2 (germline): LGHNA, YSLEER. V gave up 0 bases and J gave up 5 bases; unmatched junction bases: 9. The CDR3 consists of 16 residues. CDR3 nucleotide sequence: TGCGCCAGCAGCCAAGATCATTACGCAGGGGGGACTGAAGCTTTCTTT. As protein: CASSQDHYAGGTEAFF.

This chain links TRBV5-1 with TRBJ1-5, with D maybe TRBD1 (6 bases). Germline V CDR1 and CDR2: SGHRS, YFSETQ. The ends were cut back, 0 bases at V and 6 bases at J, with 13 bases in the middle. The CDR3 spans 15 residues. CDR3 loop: CASSLEGGLSQPQHF. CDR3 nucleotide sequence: TGCGCCAGCAGCTTGGAAGGGGGGCTAAGTCAGCCCCAGCATTTT.

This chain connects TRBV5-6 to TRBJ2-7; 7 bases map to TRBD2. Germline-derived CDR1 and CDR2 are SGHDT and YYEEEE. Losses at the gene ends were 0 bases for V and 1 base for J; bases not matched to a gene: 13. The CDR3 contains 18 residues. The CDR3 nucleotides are TGTGCCAGCAGCTTGGGAGTATTGGCGGGAGCGCTGTCCTACGAGCAGTACTTC. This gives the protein CASSLGVLAGALSYEQYF.

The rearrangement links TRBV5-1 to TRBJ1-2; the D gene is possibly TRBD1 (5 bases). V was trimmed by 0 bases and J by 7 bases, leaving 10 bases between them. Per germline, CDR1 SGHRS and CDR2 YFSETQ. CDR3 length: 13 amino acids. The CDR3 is CASSLDFGGGYTF. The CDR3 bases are TGCGCCAGCAGCTTGGATTTTGGGGGTGGCTACACCTTC.

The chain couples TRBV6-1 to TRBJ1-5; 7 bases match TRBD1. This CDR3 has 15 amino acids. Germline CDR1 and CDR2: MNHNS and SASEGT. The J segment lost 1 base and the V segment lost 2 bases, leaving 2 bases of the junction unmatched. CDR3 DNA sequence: TGTGCCAGCAGTGAAAAGGGGGCAAGCAATCAGCCCCAGCATTTT. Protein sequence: CASSEKGASNQPQHF.

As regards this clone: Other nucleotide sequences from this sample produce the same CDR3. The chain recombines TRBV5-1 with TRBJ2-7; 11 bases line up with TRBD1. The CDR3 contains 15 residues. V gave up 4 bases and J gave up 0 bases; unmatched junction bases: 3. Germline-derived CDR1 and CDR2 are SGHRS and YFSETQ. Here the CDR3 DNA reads TGCGCCAGCAGCCCGGGACAGGGGGTCTCCTACGAGCAGTACTTC. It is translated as CASSPGQGVSYEQYF.

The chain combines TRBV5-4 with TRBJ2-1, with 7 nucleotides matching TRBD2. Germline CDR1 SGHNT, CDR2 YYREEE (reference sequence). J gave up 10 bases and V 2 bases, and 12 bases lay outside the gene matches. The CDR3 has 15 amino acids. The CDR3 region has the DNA TGTGCCAGCAGCTTCGGCCTAGCCGGACTAGGGGAGCAGTTCTTC. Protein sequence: CASSFGLAGLGEQFF.

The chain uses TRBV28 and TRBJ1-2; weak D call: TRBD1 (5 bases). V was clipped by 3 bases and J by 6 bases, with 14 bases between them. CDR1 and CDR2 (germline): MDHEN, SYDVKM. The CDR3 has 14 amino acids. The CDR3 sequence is CASSFPRVGHGYTF. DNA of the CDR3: TGTGCCAGCAGTTTCCCCAGGGTTGGCCATGGCTACACCTTC.

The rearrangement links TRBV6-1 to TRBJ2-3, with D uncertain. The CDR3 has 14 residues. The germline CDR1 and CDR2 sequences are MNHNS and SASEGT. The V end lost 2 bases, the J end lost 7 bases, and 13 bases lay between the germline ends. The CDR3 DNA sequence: TGTGCCAGCAGTGAAATCGGAAACCGGTATACGCAGTATTTT. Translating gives CASSEIGNRYTQYF.

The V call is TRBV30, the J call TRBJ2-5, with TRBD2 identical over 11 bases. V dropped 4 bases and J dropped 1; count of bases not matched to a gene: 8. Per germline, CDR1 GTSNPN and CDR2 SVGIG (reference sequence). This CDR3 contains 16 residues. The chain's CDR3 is CAWTQGTSGLQETQYF. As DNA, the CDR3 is TGTGCCTGGACCCAGGGGACTAGCGGCCTCCAAGAGACCCAGTACTTC.

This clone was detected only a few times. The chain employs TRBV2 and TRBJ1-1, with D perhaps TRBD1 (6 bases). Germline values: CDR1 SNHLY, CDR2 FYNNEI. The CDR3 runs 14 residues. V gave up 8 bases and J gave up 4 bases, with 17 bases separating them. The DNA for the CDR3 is TGTGCCAGCGAGCCAGAGAGGGGGGGCACTGAAGCTTTCTTT. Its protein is CASEPERGGTEAFF.

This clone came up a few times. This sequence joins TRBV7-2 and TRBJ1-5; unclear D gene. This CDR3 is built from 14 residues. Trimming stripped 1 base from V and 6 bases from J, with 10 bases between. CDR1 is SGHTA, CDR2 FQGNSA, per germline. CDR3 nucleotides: TGTGCCAGCAGCTTAGTATGGAGCTCTCAGCCCCAGCATTTT. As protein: CASSLVWSSQPQHF.

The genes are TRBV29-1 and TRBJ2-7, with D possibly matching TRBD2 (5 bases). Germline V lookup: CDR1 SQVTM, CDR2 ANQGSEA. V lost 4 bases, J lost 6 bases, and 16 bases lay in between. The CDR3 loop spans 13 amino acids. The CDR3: CSVGVDFRGEQYF. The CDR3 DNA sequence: TGCAGCGTTGGGGTGGATTTTCGGGGCGAGCAGTACTTC.

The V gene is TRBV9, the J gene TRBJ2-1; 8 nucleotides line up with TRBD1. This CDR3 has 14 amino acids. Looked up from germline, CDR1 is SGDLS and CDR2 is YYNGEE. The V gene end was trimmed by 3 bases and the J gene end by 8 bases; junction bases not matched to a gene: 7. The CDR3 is CASSAGQGSYEQFF. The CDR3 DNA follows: TGTGCCAGCAGCGCTGGACAGGGTAGCTATGAGCAGTTCTTC.

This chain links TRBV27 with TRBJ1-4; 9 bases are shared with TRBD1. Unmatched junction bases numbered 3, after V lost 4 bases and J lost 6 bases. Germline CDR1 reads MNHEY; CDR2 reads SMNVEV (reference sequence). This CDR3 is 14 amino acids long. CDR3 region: CASSSRDRDEKLFF. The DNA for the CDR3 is TGTGCCAGCAGTTCCCGGGACAGGGATGAAAAACTGTTTTTT.

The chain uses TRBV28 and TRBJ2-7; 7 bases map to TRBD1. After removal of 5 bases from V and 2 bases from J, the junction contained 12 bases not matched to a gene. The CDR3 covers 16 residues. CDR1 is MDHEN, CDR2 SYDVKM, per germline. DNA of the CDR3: TGTGCCAGCAGTCGCTATGTTGGGCAGGGGGCCTACGAGCAGTACTTC. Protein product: CASSRYVGQGAYEQYF.

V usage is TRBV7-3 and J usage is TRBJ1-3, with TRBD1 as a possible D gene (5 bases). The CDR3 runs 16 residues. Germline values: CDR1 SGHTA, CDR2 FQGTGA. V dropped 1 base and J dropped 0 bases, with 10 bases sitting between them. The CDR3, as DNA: TGTGCCAGCAGCTTAAATCAGGGATCCTCTGGAAACACCATATATTTT. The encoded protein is CASSLNQGSSGNTIYF.

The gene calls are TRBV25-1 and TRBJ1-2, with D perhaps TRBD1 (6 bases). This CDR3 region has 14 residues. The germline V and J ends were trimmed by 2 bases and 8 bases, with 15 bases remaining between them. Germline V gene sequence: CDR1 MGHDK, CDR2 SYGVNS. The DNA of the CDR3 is TGTGCCAGCAGTGAACAGGGGAACGGGTACGGCTACACCTTC. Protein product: CASSEQGNGYGYTF.

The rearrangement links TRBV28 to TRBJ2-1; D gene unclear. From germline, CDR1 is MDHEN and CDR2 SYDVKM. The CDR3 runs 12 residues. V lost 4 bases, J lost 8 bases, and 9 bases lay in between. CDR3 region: CASSSVGYEQFF. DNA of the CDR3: TGTGCCAGCAGTTCCGTGGGGTATGAGCAGTTCTTC.

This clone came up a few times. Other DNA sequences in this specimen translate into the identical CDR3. The CDR3 region is CASSEATYQPQHF. The CDR3 region has the DNA TGTGCCAGCAGTGAAGCCACCTATCAGCCCCAGCATTTT. This chain joins TRBV6-1 and TRBJ1-5; the D is unclear. CDR1 MNHNS and CDR2 SASEGT come from the germline V gene. The CDR3 consists of 13 residues. V dropped 0 bases and J dropped 5 bases, with 5 bases sitting between them.

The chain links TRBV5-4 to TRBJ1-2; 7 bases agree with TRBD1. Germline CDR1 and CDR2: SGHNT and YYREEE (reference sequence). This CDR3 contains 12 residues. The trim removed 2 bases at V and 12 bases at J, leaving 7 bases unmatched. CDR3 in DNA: TGTGCCAGCAGCTTTTCCCACAGGGGTGACACCTTC. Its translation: CASSFSHRGDTF.

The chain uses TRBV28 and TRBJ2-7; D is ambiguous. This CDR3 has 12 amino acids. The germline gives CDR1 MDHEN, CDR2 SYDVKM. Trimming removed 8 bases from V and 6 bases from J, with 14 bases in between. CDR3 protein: CASQIALREQYF. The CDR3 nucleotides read TGTGCCAGCCAGATAGCTCTCCGCGAGCAGTACTTC.

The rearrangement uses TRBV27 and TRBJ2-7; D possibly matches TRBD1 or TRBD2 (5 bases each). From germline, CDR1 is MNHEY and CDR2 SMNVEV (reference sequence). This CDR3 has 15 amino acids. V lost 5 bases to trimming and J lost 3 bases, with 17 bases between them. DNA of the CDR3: TGTGCCAGCAGTCCCCACGGGGACGAGGACTACGAGCAGTACTTC. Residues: CASSPHGDEDYEQYF.